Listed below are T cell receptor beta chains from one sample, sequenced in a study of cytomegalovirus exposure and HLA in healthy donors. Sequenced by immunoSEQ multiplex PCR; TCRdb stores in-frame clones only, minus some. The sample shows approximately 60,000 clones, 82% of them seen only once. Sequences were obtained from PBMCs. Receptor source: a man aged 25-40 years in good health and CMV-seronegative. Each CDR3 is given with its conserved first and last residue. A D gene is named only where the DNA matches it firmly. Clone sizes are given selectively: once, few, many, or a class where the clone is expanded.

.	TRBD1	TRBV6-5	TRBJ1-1	TGTGCCAGCAGTTACTCGAACAGGGGAAACACTGAAGCTTTCTTT	CASSYSNRGNTEAFF
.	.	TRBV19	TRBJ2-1	TGTGCCAGTAGTATGGGGCAAAGCTCCTACAATGAGCAGTTCTTC	CASSMGQSSYNEQFF
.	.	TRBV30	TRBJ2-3	TGTGCCTGGAGTGGGGGGGCAGATACGCAGTATTTT	CAWSGGADTQYF
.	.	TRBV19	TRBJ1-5	TGTGCCAGTAGTATTCACGGTGGAGAACAGCCCCAGCATTTT	CASSIHGGEQPQHF
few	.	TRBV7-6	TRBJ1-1	TGTGCCAGCAGCTTAGTCGGGGTGGGGACTGAAGCTTTCTTT	CASSLVGVGTEAFF
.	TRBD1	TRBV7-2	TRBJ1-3	TGTGCCAGCAGCTTAGAGTGGGACAGTAGCTCTGGAAACACCATATATTTT	CASSLEWDSSSGNTIYF
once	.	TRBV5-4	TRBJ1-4	TGTGCCAGCAGTTATTCCGACGGGAATAATGAAAAACTGTTTTTT	CASSYSDGNNEKLFF
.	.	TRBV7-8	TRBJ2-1	TGTGCCAGCAGCAAACTTTCAGGGAATCCCCTTACCTTTAGCTCCTACAATGAGCAGTTCTTC	CASSKLSGNPLTFSSYNEQFF
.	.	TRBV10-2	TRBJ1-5	TGCGCCAGCAGTGAGGAGAGGGTCCCAAGCAATCAGCCCCAGCATTTT	CASSEERVPSNQPQHF
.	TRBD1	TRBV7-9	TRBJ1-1	TGTGCCAGCACACCGCTGGATACAGGGGGCGCCGCGCTGAACACTGAAGCTTTCTTT	CASTPLDTGGAALNTEAFF
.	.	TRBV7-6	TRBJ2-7	TGTGCCAGCAGCTTCCGAGGGGGGGGCGAGCAGTACTTC	CASSFRGGGEQYF
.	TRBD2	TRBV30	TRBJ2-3	TGTGCCTGGAGTGTTGGTACCCGACTAGCGGGCACAGATACGCAGTATTTT	CAWSVGTRLAGTDTQYF
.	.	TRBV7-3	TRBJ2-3	TGTGCCAGCAGCCCAGGGCGTATCCCCACAGATACGCAGTATTTT	CASSPGRIPTDTQYF
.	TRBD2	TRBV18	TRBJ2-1	TGTGCCAGCTCACCGCGGACTAGCCACAATGAGCAGTTCTTC	CASSPRTSHNEQFF
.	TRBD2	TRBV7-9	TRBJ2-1	TGTGCCAGCAGCTTACTAGCGGGAGGAATGTCGAATGAGCAGTTCTTC	CASSLLAGGMSNEQFF
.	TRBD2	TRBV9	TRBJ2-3	TGTGCCAGCAGCGTAGGACTAGCGGGAGGTTTAAATACGCAGTATTTT	CASSVGLAGGLNTQYF
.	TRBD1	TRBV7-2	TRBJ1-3	TGTGCCAGCAGCGTCCAAGGACAGGTCGGAAACACCATATATTTT	CASSVQGQVGNTIYF
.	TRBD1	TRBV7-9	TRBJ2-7	TGTGCCAGCAGCCGCGGACAGGGGGCATACGAGCAGTACTTC	CASSRGQGAYEQYF
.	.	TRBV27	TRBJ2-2	TGTGCCAGCAGTTTCTATCAAACAGGGAACACCGGGGAGCTGTTTTTT	CASSFYQTGNTGELFF
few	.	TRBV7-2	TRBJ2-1	TGTGCCAGCAGCTTGAAGGTCTTGGGGCAACTAAGGGGCAATGAGCAGTTCTTC	CASSLKVLGQLRGNEQFF
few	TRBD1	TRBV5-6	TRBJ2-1	TGTGCCAGCAGCGTGGGACAGCCGAGCTCCTACAATGAGCAGTTCTTC	CASSVGQPSSYNEQFF
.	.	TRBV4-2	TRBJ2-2	TGTGCCAGCAGCCAAGATTCAGGGAACGGGGAGCTGTTTTTT	CASSQDSGNGELFF
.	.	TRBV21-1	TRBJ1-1	TGTGCCAGCAGCAATTTTCCCGACAGGGGGCATAACACTGAAGCTTTCTTT	CASSNFPDRGHNTEAFF
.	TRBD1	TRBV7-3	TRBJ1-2	TGTGCCAGCAGCCCAGGACAGGGGGGCTACACCTTC	CASSPGQGGYTF
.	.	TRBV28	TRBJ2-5	TGTGCCAGCACCGTAGGGGGGGGCTACCAAGAGACCCAGTACTTC	CASTVGGGYQETQYF
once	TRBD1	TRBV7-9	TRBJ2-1	TGTGCCAGCAGCTTAGCAGGACAGGGTAAGAATGAGCAGTTCTTC	CASSLAGQGKNEQFF
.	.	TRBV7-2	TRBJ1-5	TGTGCCAGCAGCTTAGGTCCCAGTCAGCCCCAGCATTTT	CASSLGPSQPQHF
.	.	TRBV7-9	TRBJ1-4	TGTGCCAGCAGCTTAGCGTCCTTAGCTAATGAAAAACTGTTTTTT	CASSLASLANEKLFF
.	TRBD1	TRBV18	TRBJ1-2	TGTGCCAGCTCACCGTACCGGGACAGGGGAGGCTACACCTTC	CASSPYRDRGGYTF
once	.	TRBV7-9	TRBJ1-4	TGTGCCAGCAGCTCACGACGAACTGGAGGTAGTGAAAAACTGTTTTTT	CASSSRRTGGSEKLFF
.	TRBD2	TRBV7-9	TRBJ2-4	TGTGCCAGCAGCTTGGGCGGGACTATCCTATTC	CASSLGGTILF
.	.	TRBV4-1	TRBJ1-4	TGCGCCAGCAGCCAAGGGTCGGGCAGGGTGACGACTAATGAAAAACTGTTTTTT	CASSQGSGRVTTNEKLFF
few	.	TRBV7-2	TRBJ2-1	TGTGCCAGCAGAAGACCGGGACTTCCATACAATGAGCAGTTCTTC	CASRRPGLPYNEQFF
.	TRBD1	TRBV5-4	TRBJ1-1	TGTGCCAGCAGCTACGACAGGGGGGACACTGAAGCTTTCTTT	CASSYDRGDTEAFF
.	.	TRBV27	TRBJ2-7	TGTGCCAGCAGTAGACAGATATCCCGGGACGAGCAGTACTTC	CASSRQISRDEQYF
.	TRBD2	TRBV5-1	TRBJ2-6	TGCGCCAGCAGCTTGTTGCGGGGGGACTCTGGGGCCAACGTCCTGACTTTC	CASSLLRGDSGANVLTF